One and the same sample provided the 5 T cell receptor beta chains below, sequenced in a study of metastatic and nonmetastatic thyroid tumors. All patients were untreated before thyroid surgery. TCRdb reprocessed the PCR reads via MiXCR. The table lists about 5,800 clones, roughly 19% of them singletons. The sequencing input was adjacent normal tissue. These receptors all come from a female donor with papillary thyroid cancer or a benign thyroid nodule (not recorded which). Some clones in this sample may be carry-over from other donors' samples.

By sample fraction, this clone is medium-sized (0.01 to 0.1%). The gene calls are TRBV5-5 and TRBJ1-2, with D unclear. The CDR3 is made up of 14 amino acids. V shed 0 bases and J shed 1 base, with 7 bases lying between them. Germline V gene lookup returns CDR1 SGHKS and CDR2 YYEKEE (reference sequence). This CDR3 is CASSLADLNYGYTF. CDR3 coding DNA: TGTGCCAGCAGCTTGGCCGACCTTAACTATGGCTACACCTTC.

There are many counts of this clone. A read error may be the cause here, since a much bigger clone is one base away. The sample holds other DNA sequences that translate to the same CDR3. This chain's CDR3 is CASSVQEDTEASF. In nucleotides, the CDR3 is TGTGCCAGCAGTGTGCAGGAGGACACTGAAGCTTCCTTT. The chain joins TRBV6-1 to TRBJ1-1, with a weak D call TRBD1 (5 bases). This CDR3 is built from 13 residues. The germline V gene has CDR1 MNHNS and CDR2 SASEGT.

The CDR3 region has the DNA TGTGCCAGCAGCTCGGGCAGGAATCAGCCCCAGCATTTT. Its translation is CASSSGRNQPQHF. This chain uses TRBV7-9 with TRBJ1-5, with D unclear. Germline assignment: CDR1 SEHNR and CDR2 FQNEAQ (reference sequence). V shed 4 bases and J shed 4 bases, with 8 bases lying between them. This CDR3 is 13 amino acids long.

As concerns this clone: Because the CDR3's place on the DNA is in doubt, the DNA is left out and the CDR3 is given as listed by TCRdb. The chain links TRBV6-1 to TRBJ2-2. CDR1 is MNHNS, CDR2 SASEGT, per germline. The CDR3 numbers 15 amino acids, ends counted. CDR3 in amino acids: CASSESLRFGGELFF.

This clone rates as medium-sized. This chain links TRBV30 with TRBJ1-6; tentatively, D is TRBD1 (5 bases). The germline V and J ends were trimmed by 4 bases and 4 bases, with 14 bases remaining between them. The CDR3 has 15 residues. Per germline, CDR1 GTSNPN and CDR2 SVGIG (reference sequence). CDR3 DNA: TGTGCCTGGACCCCGGACACCCGATATAATTCACCCCTCCACTTT. This sequence encodes CAWTPDTRYNSPLHF.